Listed below are T cell receptor beta chains from one sample, sequenced in a study of shared clonotypes between healthy human individuals. Only in-frame clones appear in the TCRdb table, and some are missing; sequencing was by immunoSEQ multiplex PCR. The sample holds some 240,000 clones, 50% to 75% seen once. Sequenced: memory CD4+ T cells sorted from blood. The receptors derive from a young man in good health. Each CDR3 is given with its conserved first and last residue. The D gene is left open where the match is weak. Size values are once, few and many counts, or a class for expanded clones, and some rows have none.

length	J	size	D	V	DNA	CDR3
13	TRBJ2-5	NA	NA	TRBV5-6	TGTGCCAGCAGCTTAGGTTTCCAAGAGACCCAGTACTTC	CASSLGFQETQYF
15	TRBJ1-4	NA	NA	TRBV15	TGTGCCACCAGCAGATCCCCCCGGCATAATGAAAAACTGTTTTTT	CATSRSPRHNEKLFF
14	TRBJ2-1	NA	NA	TRBV14	TGTGCCAGCAGCATCGGGCCCGCTTACAATGAGCAGTTCTTC	CASSIGPAYNEQFF
14	TRBJ2-1	few	NA	TRBV6-6	TGTGCCAGCAGGGGACGGCAGGTTGTGAATGAGCAGTTCTTC	CASRGRQVVNEQFF
16	TRBJ2-1	NA	TRBD1	TRBV28	TGTGCCAGCCTTCCTAACCGGGACAGGAGCCACAATGAGCAGTTCTTC	CASLPNRDRSHNEQFF
17	TRBJ2-3	few	TRBD2	TRBV5-1	TGCGCCAGCAGCTTGGAACTAGCGGGAAGCGGGACAGATACGCAGTATTTT	CASSLELAGSGTDTQYF
14	TRBJ2-5	NA	NA	TRBV18	TGTGCCAGCTCACCACCTTCGTTGTCGGAGACCCAGTACTTC	CASSPPSLSETQYF
14	TRBJ2-4	NA	NA	TRBV19	TGTGCCAGTAGCCACCGGGTGAGGGAAAACATTCAGTACTTC	CASSHRVRENIQYF
13	TRBJ2-2	many	NA	TRBV7-9	TGTGCCAGCAGTTCCCGACACACCGGGGAGCTGTTTTTT	CASSSRHTGELFF
15	TRBJ2-1	NA	NA	TRBV5-1	TGCGCCAGCGGGGTTTTGGGGGGAGGATACAATGAGCAGTTCTTC	CASGVLGGGYNEQFF
13	TRBJ2-3	once	NA	TRBV27	TGTGCCAGCAGTTTGAGCAGCACAGATACGCAGTATTTT	CASSLSSTDTQYF
15	TRBJ2-3	NA	NA	TRBV6-4	TGTGCCAGCAGTGTCTCCATTACTAGCACAGATACGCAGTATTTT	CASSVSITSTDTQYF
13	TRBJ1-4	NA	NA	TRBV7-2	TGTGCCAGCTCGGTCAGCCCGAATGAAAAACTGTTTTTT	CASSVSPNEKLFF
13	TRBJ2-3	few	NA	TRBV29-1	TGCAGCGTTGAGCCGCTAAGAGGGGATACGCAGTATTTT	CSVEPLRGDTQYF
13	TRBJ1-4	few	TRBD1	TRBV18	TGTGCCAGCTCGACAGGGGACATTGGAAAACTGTTTTTT	CASSTGDIGKLFF
13	TRBJ2-1	few	TRBD2	TRBV10-2	TGCGCCACCCGACTAGCGCCTTACAATGAGCAGTTCTTC	CATRLAPYNEQFF
15	TRBJ2-2	NA	NA	TRBV7-2	TGTGCCAGCAGCTCCCTCCGACAGAACACCGGGGAGCTGTTTTTT	CASSSLRQNTGELFF
15	TRBJ1-2	NA	NA	TRBV27	TGTGCCAGCAGTTTATTCGCCGCGAACAGCTATGGCTACACCTTC	CASSLFAANSYGYTF
15	TRBJ1-5	NA	NA	TRBV5-8	TGTGCCAGCAGCCCGGAGGTAGGGAGCAATCAGCCCCAGCATTTT	CASSPEVGSNQPQHF
15	TRBJ2-3	NA	NA	TRBV4-3	TGCGCCAGCAGCCAATACCTCGCAAGCACAGATACGCAGTATTTT	CASSQYLASTDTQYF
15	TRBJ2-7	NA	NA	TRBV7-2	TGTGCCAGCAGCTTAGCCAGTATGGGGCAGGGAGGACTATACTTC	CASSLASMGQGGLYF
14	TRBJ2-3	many	NA	TRBV6-5	TGTGCCAGCAAAAGAGATTGGAGCACAGATACGCAGTATTTT	CASKRDWSTDTQYF
12	TRBJ1-2	few	NA	TRBV10-2	TGCGCCAGCAGTGTGGCAGGGAATGGCTACACCTTC	CASSVAGNGYTF
15	TRBJ1-3	NA	NA	TRBV5-8	TGTGCCAGCAGCCAGGTGGGGCGCTCTGGAAACACCATATATTTT	CASSQVGRSGNTIYF
17	TRBJ1-5	many	TRBD1	TRBV7-2	TGTGCCAGCAGCACTCGAACAGGGGGGTTTAGCAATCAGCCCCAGCATTTT	CASSTRTGGFSNQPQHF
14	TRBJ2-1	once	TRBD1	TRBV2	TGTGCCAGCAGCCCAGGGGGATCCTACAATGAGCAGTTCTTC	CASSPGGSYNEQFF
18	TRBJ2-3	few	TRBD2	TRBV5-1	TGCGCCAGCAGCTTGGGTAGCGGGAGAGGTTCCAGGACAGATACGCAGTATTTT	CASSLGSGRGSRTDTQYF
15	TRBJ1-5	NA	TRBD1	TRBV30	TGTGCCTGGCACAGGGGCGAGGGGGGCAATCAGCCCCAGCATTTT	CAWHRGEGGNQPQHF
18	TRBJ2-3	NA	TRBD2	TRBV5-6	TGTGCCAGCAGCTTGAAGGCCCCCCTAGCGGGAGCGCAAGATACGCAGTATTTT	CASSLKAPLAGAQDTQYF
15	TRBJ1-2	NA	NA	TRBV2	TGTGCCAGCAGCGTAACAGGACTTTCTAACTATGGCTACACCTTC	CASSVTGLSNYGYTF
14	TRBJ2-1	few	TRBD1	TRBV6-5	TGTGCCAGCAGCCCGGGACAGGTCTTCGATGAGCAGTTCTTC	CASSPGQVFDEQFF
13	TRBJ1-4	once	NA	TRBV5-1	TGCGCCAGCAGCTTGGGCGCTAATGAAAAACTGTTTTTT	CASSLGANEKLFF
13	TRBJ2-7	NA	NA	TRBV7-2	TGTGCCAGCAGATCTCTACTCTCGGGGGAGCAGTACTTC	CASRSLLSGEQYF
16	TRBJ2-1	few	NA	TRBV11-2	TGTGCCAGCAGCTCCCCCGGGAGCTTCCCCTCCAATGAGCAGTTCTTC	CASSSPGSFPSNEQFF
13	TRBJ1-2	few	TRBD1	TRBV5-3	TGTGCCAGAAGCCCGGGACAGCTCTATGGCTACACCTTC	CARSPGQLYGYTF
15	TRBJ2-6	NA	NA	TRBV6-1	TGTGCCAGCAGTGAACGGCCCTCTGGGGCCAACGTCCTGACTTTC	CASSERPSGANVLTF
15	TRBJ2-7	NA	NA	TRBV19	TGTGCCAGTAGACAGGAGGGGGCCGTTACCTACGAGCAGTACTTC	CASRQEGAVTYEQYF
14	TRBJ2-2	NA	TRBD1	TRBV29-1	TGCAGCGTTCGACAGGGGGCCAACACCGGGGAGCTGTTTTTT	CSVRQGANTGELFF
15	TRBJ2-5	NA	NA	TRBV29-1	TGCAGCGTCCCTCCGGGGGGCCGGGGGCGAGAGACCCAGTACTTC	CSVPPGGRGRETQYF
12	TRBJ2-3	NA	NA	TRBV6-1	TGTGCCATCGTAAGGGGAACAGATACGCAGTATTTT	CAIVRGTDTQYF
15	TRBJ1-5	NA	NA	TRBV27	TGTGCCAGCAGTTTGTGGGCCCATAGCAATCAGCCCCAGCATTTT	CASSLWAHSNQPQHF
13	TRBJ1-1	NA	TRBD1	TRBV2	TGTGCCAGCGGGACAGGCATGAACACTGAAGCTTTCTTT	CASGTGMNTEAFF
15	TRBJ2-1	NA	NA	TRBV5-1	TGCGCCAGCAGCGTGGAGGGGGCTACCTACAATGAGCAGTTCTTC	CASSVEGATYNEQFF
13	TRBJ2-7	NA	TRBD1	TRBV2	TGTGCCAGCGGTGGGACAGGGGGCAACGAGCAGTACTTC	CASGGTGGNEQYF
13	TRBJ1-4	NA	NA	TRBV7-7	TGTGCTAGCAGCTCGATCTTCGGGGGTAAACTGTTTTTT	CASSSIFGGKLFF
17	TRBJ2-3	few	TRBD2	TRBV7-2	TGTGCCAGCAGCTTAGTGAAGACTAGCGGGAGTACAGATACGCAGTATTTT	CASSLVKTSGSTDTQYF
11	TRBJ2-7	NA	NA	TRBV5-1	TGCGCCAGCAGCCTTAACGACGTACAGAACTTC	CASSLNDVQNF
14	TRBJ2-7	NA	NA	TRBV28	TGTGCCAGCCGACTACTAGTCACCTCCTACGAGCAGTACTTC	CASRLLVTSYEQYF
14	TRBJ2-2	NA	TRBD2	TRBV5-1	TGCGCCAGCAGCCGGGACCGGGGGGACGGGGAGCTGTTTTTT	CASSRDRGDGELFF
14	TRBJ2-1	NA	NA	TRBV5-1	TGCGCCAGCAGCCATGGCCTCGGTCGGAATGAGCAGTTCTTC	CASSHGLGRNEQFF
14	TRBJ2-7	many	NA	TRBV5-1	TGCGCCAGCAGCCTGGCCACGGACCGAGCGAAGCAGTACTTC	CASSLATDRAKQYF
15	TRBJ1-1	few	NA	TRBV6-1	TGTGCCAGCAGTGTAACACAGGGAGTGGGCACTGAAGCTTTCTTT	CASSVTQGVGTEAFF
12	TRBJ2-5	NA	TRBD2	TRBV2	TGTGCCAGGCAGACGGGGGGGGAGACCCAGTACTTC	CARQTGGETQYF
15	TRBJ1-1	NA	NA	TRBV5-1	TGCGCCAGCAGCTTGGGTCTCTTCGACGGGGCTGAAGCTTTCTTT	CASSLGLFDGAEAFF
14	TRBJ2-7	NA	TRBD1	TRBV9	TGTGCCAGCAGCGTGGACAGGGGGCCCTACGAGCAGTACTTC	CASSVDRGPYEQYF
13	TRBJ1-2	NA	NA	TRBV28	TGTGCCAGCAGTTTAGGGCAGGGCACGGGCTACACCTTC	CASSLGQGTGYTF
14	TRBJ1-3	NA	NA	TRBV19	TGTGCCAGTAGTATAAACGCCCCTGGAAACACCATATATTTT	CASSINAPGNTIYF